This T cell receptor (beta chain) was captured in a study of blood T cell repertoires in COVID-19. Profiled with immunoSEQ multiplex PCR; TCRdb holds only in-frame clones, not every one. The repertoire includes 250,000 to 300,000 clones, around 85% of them detected once, and about 12% sits in the top ten. Unmatched junction bases numbered 5, after V lost 7 bases and J lost 8 bases. Germline V lookup: CDR1 GTSNPN, CDR2 SVGIG (reference sequence). This CDR3 region has 12 residues. The chain joins TRBV30 to TRBJ1-6, with 7 nucleotides matching TRBD1. The sequenced sample consisted of peripheral blood. The clonotype was recovered from a woman aged 25 to 39 with COVID-19, enrolled during active disease. The CDR3 nucleotides read TGTGCCTTCGACAGGGAGCATTCACCCCTCCACTTT. Protein sequence: CAFDREHSPLHF.